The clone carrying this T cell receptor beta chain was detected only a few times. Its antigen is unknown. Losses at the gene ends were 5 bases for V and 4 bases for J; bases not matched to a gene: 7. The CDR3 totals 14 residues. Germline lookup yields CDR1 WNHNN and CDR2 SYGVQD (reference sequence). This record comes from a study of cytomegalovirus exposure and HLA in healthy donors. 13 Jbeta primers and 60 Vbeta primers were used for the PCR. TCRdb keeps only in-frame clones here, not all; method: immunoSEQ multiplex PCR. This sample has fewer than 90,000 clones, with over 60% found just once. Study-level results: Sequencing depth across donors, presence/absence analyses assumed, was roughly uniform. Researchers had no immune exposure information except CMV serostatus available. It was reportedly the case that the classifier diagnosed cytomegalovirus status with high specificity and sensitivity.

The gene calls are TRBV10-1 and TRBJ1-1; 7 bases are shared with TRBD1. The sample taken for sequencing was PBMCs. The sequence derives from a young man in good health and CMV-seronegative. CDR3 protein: CASSPQGESTEAFF. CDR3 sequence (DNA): TGCGCCAGCAGTCCTCAGGGGGAGAGCACTGAAGCTTTCTTT.